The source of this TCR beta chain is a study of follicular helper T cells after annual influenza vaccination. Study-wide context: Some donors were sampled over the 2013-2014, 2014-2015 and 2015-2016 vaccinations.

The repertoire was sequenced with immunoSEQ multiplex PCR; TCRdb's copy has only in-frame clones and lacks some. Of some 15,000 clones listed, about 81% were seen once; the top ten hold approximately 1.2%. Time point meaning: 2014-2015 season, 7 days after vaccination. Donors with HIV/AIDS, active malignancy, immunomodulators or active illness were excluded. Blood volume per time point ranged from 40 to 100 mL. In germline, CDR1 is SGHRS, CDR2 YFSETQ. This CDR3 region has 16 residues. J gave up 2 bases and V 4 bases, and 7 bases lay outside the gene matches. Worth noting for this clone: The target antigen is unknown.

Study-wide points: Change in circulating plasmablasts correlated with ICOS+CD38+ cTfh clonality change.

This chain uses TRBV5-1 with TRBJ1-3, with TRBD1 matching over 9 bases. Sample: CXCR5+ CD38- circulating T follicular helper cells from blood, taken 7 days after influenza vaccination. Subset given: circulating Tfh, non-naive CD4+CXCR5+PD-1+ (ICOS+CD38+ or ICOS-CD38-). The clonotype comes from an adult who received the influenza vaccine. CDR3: CASSIGTGLAGNTIYF. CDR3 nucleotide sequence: TGCGCCAGCAGCATCGGGACAGGGCTTGCTGGAAACACCATATATTTT.